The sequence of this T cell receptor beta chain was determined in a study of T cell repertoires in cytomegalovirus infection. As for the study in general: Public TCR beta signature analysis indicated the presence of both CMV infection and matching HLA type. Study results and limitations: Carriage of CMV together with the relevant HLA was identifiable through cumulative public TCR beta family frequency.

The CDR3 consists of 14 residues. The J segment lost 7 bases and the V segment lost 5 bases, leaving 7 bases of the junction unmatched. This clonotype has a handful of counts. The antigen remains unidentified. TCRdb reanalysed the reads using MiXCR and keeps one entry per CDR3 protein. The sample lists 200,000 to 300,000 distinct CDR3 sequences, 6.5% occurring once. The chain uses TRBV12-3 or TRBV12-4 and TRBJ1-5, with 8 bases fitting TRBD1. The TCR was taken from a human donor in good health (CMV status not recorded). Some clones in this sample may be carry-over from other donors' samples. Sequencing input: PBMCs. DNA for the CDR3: TGTGCCAGCAGTATAGGGACAGGACAGCAGCCCCAGCATTTT. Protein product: CASSIGTGQQPQHF.